This passage covers 16 T cell receptor beta chains from one sample sequenced in a study of blood T cell repertoires in COVID-19. Measured with immunoSEQ multiplex PCR; TCRdb has only the in-frame clones, and not every one. The sample shows 250,000 to 300,000 clones, more than 80% of them seen only once. Sequences were obtained from peripheral blood. The receptors were gathered from a woman aged 25 to 39 with active or convalescent COVID-19.

The chain carries TRBV5-6 and TRBJ2-3; 7 bases fit TRBD1. CDR1 is SGHDT, CDR2 YYEEEE, per germline. This CDR3 is built from 15 residues. V trimming: 5 bases; J trimming: 0 bases; junction bases outside the gene matches: 6. The CDR3 reads CASSRQGASTDTQYF. As DNA, the CDR3 is TGTGCCAGCAGTCGACAGGGTGCTAGCACAGATACGCAGTATTTT. The variable domain in full, with the rest retrieved from reference TRBV5-6 and TRBJ2-3, is DAGVTQSPTHLIKTRGQQVTLRCSPKSGHDTVSWYQQALGQGPQFIFQYYEEEERQRGNFPDRFSGHQFPNYSSELNVNALLLGDSALYLCASSRQGASTDTQYFGPGTRLTVL.

This clone has only a few counts. The chain is built from TRBV6-2 or TRBV6-3 and TRBJ1-2; no reliable D call. The germline V gene has CDR1 MNHEY and CDR2 SVGEGT. The ends were cut back, 6 bases at V and 8 bases at J, with 10 bases in the middle. The CDR3 is 11 amino acids. CDR3 in amino acids: CASSHQEGYTF. The CDR3, as DNA: TGTGCCAGCAGCCACCAAGAGGGCTACACCTTC.

The chain employs TRBV28 and TRBJ2-5, with 8 nucleotides matching TRBD1. Trimming cost V 5 bases and J 2 bases; bases outside gene matches: 10. There are 16 residues in the CDR3. Germline lookup yields CDR1 MDHEN and CDR2 SYDVKM. CDR3: CASSPAGQGGQETQYF. DNA for the CDR3: TGTGCCAGCAGTCCCGCTGGACAGGGCGGGCAAGAGACCCAGTACTTC.

This sequence joins TRBV11-3 and TRBJ2-1; 9 nucleotides line up with TRBD2. The V segment lost 0 bases and the J segment 6 bases; nucleotides outside the gene matches: 6. The CDR3 totals 16 residues. Germline CDR1 SGHNT, CDR2 YENEEA. The CDR3 spells CASSLEGAGGINEQFF. DNA of the CDR3: TGTGCCAGCAGCTTAGAAGGAGCGGGGGGCATCAATGAGCAGTTCTTC.

The chain is built from TRBV6-6 and TRBJ1-2; 7 positions agree with TRBD1. The CDR3 is made up of 14 amino acids. Germline trimming cut 0 bases from V and 8 bases from J; bases unmatched to any gene: 6. From germline, CDR1 is MNHNY and CDR2 SVGAGI (reference sequence). The CDR3 sequence: CASSYSGQEGGYTF. The CDR3, as DNA: TGTGCCAGCAGTTACTCAGGACAGGAGGGCGGCTACACCTTC.

The chain employs TRBV5-1 and TRBJ1-2, with D unresolved. Trimming took off 4 bases at V and 7 bases at J, with 23 bases between the two ends. This CDR3 comprises 16 residues. Germline V CDR1 and CDR2: SGHRS, YFSETQ. This CDR3 is CASSPSLGIVGGGYTF. The CDR3 coding sequence is TGCGCCAGCAGCCCCAGCTTGGGTATAGTCGGCGGTGGCTACACCTTC.

The chain employs TRBV15 and TRBJ1-3; TRBD1 might be the D (6 bases). Trimming pared 5 bases from V and 0 bases from J, leaving 17 bases between. Germline V lookup: CDR1 LNHNV, CDR2 YYDKDF (reference sequence). CDR3 size: 17 residues. The CDR3 bases are TGTGCCACCAGCGAGAGGGGGAGAACTAGCTCTGGAAACACCATATATTTT. Translation gives CATSERGRTSSGNTIYF.

With regard to this clone: The junction differs from germline at one of its ends, possibly a read error. V is TRBV10-1 and J is TRBJ2-6; weak D call: TRBD1 (5 bases). The CDR3 extends over 21 amino acids. Germline assignment: CDR1 WNHNN and CDR2 SYGVQD (reference sequence). This CDR3 reads CASTDRKNLCFYVSEANVLTF. For the CDR3, the DNA is TGCGCCAGCACCGACAGAAAAAATCTCTGCTTTTACGTATCTGAGGCCAACGTCCTGACTTTC.

In this sample, this clone turned up once. The chain has TRBV6-6 and TRBJ1-5; D is unresolved. Between the trimmed V and J ends, which lost 5 bases and 4 bases, there was a span of 9 bases. The CDR3 spans 13 residues. Germline loops: CDR1 MNHNY, CDR2 SVGAGI (reference sequence). CDR3 in DNA: TGTGCCAGCAGTGGATCCGGGAATCAGCCCCAGCATTTT. It translates to CASSGSGNQPQHF.

The chain recombines TRBV19 with TRBJ1-3, with 7 bases aligning to TRBD1. Trimming removed 4 bases from V and 0 bases from J; junction bases left unmatched: 9. The CDR3 covers 17 residues. Germline CDR1 LNHDA, CDR2 SQIVND (reference sequence). The CDR3 loop reads CASSRSGTVNSGNTIYF. The DNA of the CDR3 is TGTGCCAGTAGTAGGTCCGGGACAGTGAACTCTGGAAACACCATATATTTT.

The chain recombines TRBV4-3 with TRBJ2-1; 12 nucleotides line up with TRBD2. Losses at the gene ends were 4 bases for V and 9 bases for J; bases not matched to a gene: 4. The germline gives CDR1 LGHNA, CDR2 YSLEER. The length of the CDR3 is 14 residues. The CDR3: CASSPLAGGGEQFF. The CDR3 bases are TGCGCCAGCAGCCCTCTAGCGGGGGGGGGTGAGCAGTTCTTC.

This clone was counted a single time. This chain connects TRBV28 to TRBJ2-1; a weak D match, TRBD2 (5 bases). CDR1 is MDHEN and CDR2 is SYDVKM in the germline V gene. CDR3 length equals 15 residues. Deletions cut 1 base from V and 0 bases from J, with 7 bases between. In DNA, the CDR3 is TGTGCCAGCAGTTTATTGGGGAGCTCCTACAATGAGCAGTTCTTC. Its protein product is CASSLLGSSYNEQFF.

This chain connects TRBV2 to TRBJ1-2, with 7 bases aligning to TRBD1. Unmatched junction bases numbered 3, after V lost 6 bases and J lost 5 bases. There are 12 residues in the CDR3. The V gene's germline CDR1 is SNHLY and CDR2 FYNNEI. The CDR3 reads CASRTGWYGYTF. The CDR3 region has the DNA TGTGCCAGCAGGACAGGGTGGTATGGCTACACCTTC.

This clone showed up just a few times. This chain joins TRBV6-2 or TRBV6-3 and TRBJ2-3, with 11 bases aligning to TRBD2. V was pared by 4 bases and J by 5 bases, with 8 bases of the junction left unmatched. The CDR3 contains 16 residues. The germline V gene has CDR1 MNHEY and CDR2 SVGEGT. This CDR3 reads CASSSLAGGRRDTQYF. Here the CDR3 DNA reads TGTGCCAGCAGTTCGTTAGCGGGGGGGCGGAGAGATACGCAGTATTTT.

CDR3 bases: TGTGCCAGCAGTGAATTAGGAGGGGGCGTGGAAGCTTTCTTT. Its translation: CASSELGGGVEAFF. This chain joins TRBV6-1 and TRBJ1-1; 7 bases align to TRBD1. Losses at the gene ends were 2 bases for V and 8 bases for J; bases not matched to a gene: 8. CDR3 length: 14 residues. The germline gives CDR1 MNHNS, CDR2 SASEGT.

This clone has a single count. The rearrangement joins TRBV7-2 to TRBJ2-3; D ambiguous. Germline CDR1 is SGHTA and CDR2 is FQGNSA. Deletions cut 3 bases from V and 4 bases from J, with 8 bases between. This CDR3 is 13 amino acids long. Written as DNA, the CDR3 is TGTGCCAGCAGCTTCCAAAATTCAGATACGCAGTATTTT. This translates into CASSFQNSDTQYF. The complete variable domain, with remaining parts taken from reference TRBV7-2 and TRBJ2-3, reads GAGVSQSPSNKVTEKGKDVELRCDPISGHTALYWYRQSLGQGLEFLIYFQGNSAPDKSGLPSDRFSAERTGGSVSTLTIQRTQQEDSAVYLCASSFQNSDTQYFGPGTRLTVL.